The T cell receptor (beta chain) under discussion was sequenced for a study of Ad26.COV2.S vaccination and SARS-CoV-2 variants (dated by TCRdb to about 2021). Turning to the overall study: Donors in the vaccine arm were drawn from COV1001, a multicentre, randomized, double-blind, placebo-controlled phase I-IIa trial testing Ad26.COV2.S in healthy adults. Blinding of investigators to trial group allocation was maintained during experiments and outcome assessment. Trial participants were randomized into five groups of five: low-dose or high-dose Ad26.COV2.S given once or twice, or placebo on both occasions. The specificity and breadth of SARS-CoV-2-reactive T cell receptors after Ad26.COV2.S vaccination were assessed by TCRbeta repertoire sequencing. A total of about 30 samples were included in the TCR-sequenced set, comprising some 20 Ad26.COV2.S vaccine recipients, 5 placebo recipients and 8 SARS-CoV-2 convalescent individuals. Ad26.COV2.S was administered intramuscularly at 5 x 10^10 or 1 x 10^11 viral particles, either as a single shot or as two shots given 56 days apart.

The immunoSEQ Assay was used to sequence TCRbeta CDR3 regions. After extraction, genomic DNA underwent amplification by bias-controlled multiplex PCR, followed by high-throughput sequencing. As for how the authors treated the data: To quantify the absolute abundance of each unique TCRbeta CDR3 region, sequences were collapsed and filtered. T cell fraction was estimated by normalizing TCRbeta template counts to usable DNA, which was measured by amplifying reference genes present in all nucleated cells. Repertoire TCRs were annotated as SARS-CoV-2-specific by exact matching of V gene, CDR3 amino acid sequence and J gene to a known reactive TCR set. MIRA supplied the reference SARS-CoV-2 TCR set, which was filtered for enrichment in COVID-19-positive ImmuneCODE repertoires so that public or cross-reactive TCRs were removed. Using the MIRA antigens, annotated TCRs were further analysed by specific ORF or by position within an ORF. Breadth was defined as the number of annotated unique rearrangements divided by the total number of unique productive rearrangements, and depth was defined as the summed frequency of the annotated unique rearrangements. Two-sided Wilcoxon rank-sum tests were applied when comparing TCR breadth between groups. As stored in TCRdb, this immuneACCESS dataset retains in-frame rearrangements with V and J assigned. A fraction of the clones does not appear; measured against another copy, unresolved V genes explain less than half of the discrepancy, and the remainder lacks a known reason. V and J calls and clone size are given by that table; D and trimming were obtained from the DNA. The sample has about 460,000 clones on record, 80% to 90% of them singletons. About 1.7% of the sample is held by the ten biggest clonotypes.

CDR1 is given as SGHNT and CDR2 as YYREEE, both from the germline V gene (reference sequence). At the junction V is shortened by 4 bases and J by 4 bases, with 20 bases in between. The CDR3 measures 16 amino acids from cysteine to phenylalanine. Left in the record is the CDR3 DNA by itself, 48 bases read in frame from the first base. Read against the paper, the sample's treatment or condition label means: around 19 received Ad26.COV2.S at low or high dose, single or two shots; about 5 received placebo; per-sample allocation not given. For vaccine and placebo recipients, repertoires were sequenced using samples collected on day 63 after the first injection. Between 29 July and 7 August 2020, Cohort 1b enrolled some 25 adults aged 18-55 years at one site in Boston, USA. Ad26.COV2.S consisted of a replication-incompetent adenovirus type 26 vector by which a prefusion-stabilized SARS-CoV-2 spike protein from the original Wuhan strain was expressed.

The paper as a whole reports these results and caveats: After vaccination, substantial breadth of spike-specific CD8+ and CD4+ T cell responses was reported. Higher spike-specific TCR breadth was observed in Ad26.COV2.S recipients than in placebo recipients (P = 0.0014). Vaccine and placebo recipients had comparable non-spike TCR breadth, which fits with the vaccine containing only spike. The study lacked the statistical power to compare responses across vaccine doses or regimens. The authors noted that the TCR breadth and depth analyses may have underestimated total T cell responses.

Concerning this clone itself: Its antigen remains undetermined. Qualities for individual bases were not recorded, and no much larger clone is one base off.

This sample comprised peripheral blood, obtained in a trial of Ad26.COV2.S vaccine versus placebo. This clonotype was obtained from a person between 18 and 65 years old who received the Ad26.COV2.S COVID-19 vaccine or a placebo. The chain links TRBV5-4 with TRBJ2-5, with a tentative D gene TRBD2 over 5 matching bases. The bases read TGTGCCAGCAGCCTTAAGTTGGGCCACGAGGGAGAGACCCAGTACTTC. Its protein is CASSLKLGHEGETQYF. With the rest looked up from the reference TRBV5-4 and TRBJ2-5 genes rather than sequenced, the full variable domain is ETGVTQSPTHLIKTRGQQVTLRCSSQSGHNTVSWYQQALGQGPQFIFQYYREEENGRGNFPPRFSGLQFPNYSSELNVNALELDDSALYLCASSLKLGHEGETQYFGPGTRLLVL.